These 20 T cell receptor beta chains came from one sample sequenced in a study of CD8+ T cells in alopecia areata. cDNA serving as the sequencing template came from extracted, reverse transcribed RNA. Sequenced by immunoSEQ multiplex PCR; TCRdb stores in-frame clones only, minus some. The table includes approximately 130,000 clones, around 45% detected once. The sample consisted of NKG2D-low CD8+ T cells sorted from blood. The receptor source for this set is a human donor with alopecia areata.

This clone was seen more than once but under ten times. This rearrangement joins TRBV21-1 to TRBJ1-4. TRBV21-1 is tagged as a pseudogene. CDR3 size: 9 residues. The CDR3 loop is CASREKLFF. The CDR3, as DNA: TGTGCCAGCCGGGAAAAACTGTTTTTT.

This clone is judged medium-sized. This chain uses TRBV28 with TRBJ2-3; unclear D gene. Trimming shortened V by 4 bases and J by 6 bases, and 2 bases separated the two germline ends. The CDR3 sequence is 10 residues long. Germline-derived CDR1 and CDR2 are MDHEN and SYDVKM. The DNA for the CDR3 is TGTGCCAGCAGTTATGATACGCAGTATTTT. Amino acids: CASSYDTQYF.

The chain uses TRBV23-1 and TRBJ2-7; 8 bases line up with TRBD2. TRBV23-1 belongs to the ORF category, with a function that is uncertain. The CDR3 runs to 16 residues. Germline trimming cut 0 bases from V and 2 bases from J; bases unmatched to any gene: 6. The chain's CDR3 is CASSQSSGGDTYEQYF. The CDR3 DNA reads as TGCGCCAGCAGTCAATCAAGCGGGGGTGACACCTACGAGCAGTACTTC.

This rearrangement joins TRBV29-1 to TRBJ1-3; 9 bases align to TRBD1. The trim removed 0 bases at V and 6 bases at J, leaving 9 bases unmatched. Germline V gene sequence: CDR1 SQVTM, CDR2 ANQGSEA. The CDR3 runs 16 residues. CDR3 sequence reads: CSVEDRNRGRENTIYF. CDR3 sequence (DNA): TGCAGCGTTGAAGATCGGAACAGGGGGCGAGAAAACACCATATATTTT.

This chain joins TRBV2 and TRBJ2-1, with D uncertain. CDR3 length: 12 amino acids. Germline V gene lookup returns CDR1 SNHLY and CDR2 FYNNEI. V dropped 8 bases and J dropped 5 bases, with 10 bases sitting between them. The CDR3 sequence: CASVGGNNEQFF. The CDR3, as DNA: TGTGCCAGCGTTGGCGGAAACAATGAGCAGTTCTTC.

V and J are TRBV10-3 and TRBJ1-2; maybe TRBD1 (5 bases). CDR1 and CDR2 (germline): ENHRY, SYGVKD. CDR3 size: 14 residues. V gave up 3 bases and J gave up 2 bases, with 10 bases separating them. This chain's CDR3 is CAISDPTENYGYTF. The CDR3 nucleotides read TGTGCCATCAGTGACCCGACAGAGAACTATGGCTACACCTTC.

Only one count was recorded for this clone. The DNA of the CDR3 is TGTGCCAGCAGCGGTTTCGACAGGGACACTGAAGCTTTCTTT. Translated, it gives CASSGFDRDTEAFF. V is TRBV7-2 and J is TRBJ1-1; 7 bases match TRBD1. This CDR3 is 14 amino acids long. CDR1 SGHTA and CDR2 FQGNSA come from the germline V gene. Trimming at V came to 5 bases and at J to 3 bases, leaving 6 bases not matched to a gene.

This chain joins TRBV29-1 and TRBJ1-4, with D hard to call. CDR1 is SQVTM, CDR2 ANQGSEA, per germline. V was clipped by 1 base and J by 11 bases, with 14 bases between them. The length of the CDR3 is 13 residues. The chain's CDR3 is CSVEGLGINKLFF. CDR3 DNA sequence: TGCAGCGTTGAAGGACTAGGCATAAATAAACTGTTTTTT.

This clone has only a few counts. The rearrangement uses TRBV27 and TRBJ2-6; D might be TRBD2 (5 bases). Trimming left V 3 bases short and J 4 bases short, with 13 bases between. CDR1 is MNHEY and CDR2 is SMNVEV in the germline V gene (reference sequence). The CDR3 is 16 amino acids. The CDR3: CASSFVGDAGANVLTF. The CDR3 DNA follows: TGTGCCAGCAGTTTTGTCGGGGATGCGGGGGCCAACGTCCTGACTTTC.

V usage is TRBV30 and J usage is TRBJ2-7, with TRBD1 matching over 8 bases. The CDR3 loop spans 13 amino acids. Germline V gene data show CDR1 as GTSNPN and CDR2 as SVGIG (reference sequence). Trimming removed 7 bases from V and 6 bases from J; junction bases left unmatched: 11. CDR3 residues: CASPGQGRSEQYF. The CDR3 bases are TGTGCCTCCCCAGGACAGGGTAGATCCGAGCAGTACTTC.

The V and J genes are TRBV13 and TRBJ2-3; maybe TRBD2 (6 bases). CDR3 length: 15 residues. Germline CDR1 is PRHDT and CDR2 is FYEKMQ (reference sequence). Trimming stripped 6 bases from V and 4 bases from J, with 17 bases between. CDR3: CASSLGTSLPDTQYF. CDR3 bases: TGTGCCAGCAGTCTCGGGACTTCCCTCCCAGATACGCAGTATTTT. The variable domain in full, completed from reference TRBV13 and TRBJ2-3, reads AAGVIQSPRHLIKEKRETATLKCYPIPRHDTVYWYQQGPGQDPQFLISFYEKMQSDKGSIPDRFSAQQFSDYHSELNMSSLELGDSALYFCASSLGTSLPDTQYFGPGTRLTVL.

The chain couples TRBV9 to TRBJ2-3; 9 positions match TRBD2. CDR3 length: 17 residues. Per the germline V gene, CDR1 is SGDLS and CDR2 is YYNGEE. Losses at the gene ends were 3 bases for V and 3 bases for J; bases not matched to a gene: 11. The CDR3 nucleotides are TGTGCCAGCAGCGAGCCCGCGAGCGGGGGGTCGACAGATACGCAGTATTTT. Its translation is CASSEPASGGSTDTQYF.

Only a few counts were recorded for this clone. The chain couples TRBV9 to TRBJ2-5; D gene ambiguous. CDR1 is SGDLS and CDR2 is YYNGEE in the germline V gene. The V end was cut by 0 bases, the J end by 3 bases, with 6 bases between. CDR3 length equals 13 residues. The chain's CDR3 is CASSVEFEETQYF. In nucleotides, the CDR3 is TGTGCCAGCAGCGTAGAATTCGAAGAGACCCAGTACTTC.

To note about this clone: The sample holds other DNA sequences that translate to the same CDR3. The chain carries TRBV27 and TRBJ1-1; D unclear. The CDR3 consists of 11 residues. V lost 3 bases and J lost 5, with 4 bases in between. Germline CDR1 reads MNHEY; CDR2 reads SMNVEV (reference sequence). The CDR3 protein is CASSFGTEAFF. The CDR3 DNA is TGTGCCAGCAGTTTTGGTACTGAAGCTTTCTTT.

The chain has TRBV29-1 and TRBJ2-7; D call uncertain. The CDR3 sequence is 12 residues long. The germline V gene encodes CDR1 SQVTM and CDR2 ANQGSEA. Trimming took off 7 bases at V and 3 bases at J, with 13 bases between the two ends. For the CDR3, the DNA is TGCAGCGCCTGGACGGATTACTACGAGCAGTACTTC. It yields the protein CSAWTDYYEQYF.

A few counts support this clone. This chain links TRBV6-5 with TRBJ2-1; TRBD1 matches 8 bases. The CDR3 totals 13 residues. In germline, CDR1 is MNHEY, CDR2 SVGAGI. V dropped 10 bases and J dropped 3; count of bases not matched to a gene: 5. This chain's CDR3 is CATGTGDYNEQFF. The CDR3 DNA reads as TGTGCCACCGGGACAGGAGACTACAATGAGCAGTTCTTC.

The chain employs TRBV7-9 and TRBJ2-1; D unclear. Germline V gene sequence: CDR1 SEHNR, CDR2 FQNEAQ (reference sequence). CDR3 length equals 15 residues. Trimming removed 10 bases from V and 7 bases from J, with 23 bases in between. In DNA, the CDR3 is TGTGCCACCAAAGCGAGCACGGGCTCGTGGAATGAGCAGTTCTTC. It encodes CATKASTGSWNEQFF. Filled out from reference TRBV7-9 and TRBJ2-1, the complete variable domain reads DTGVSQNPRHKITKRGQNVTFRCDPISEHNRLYWYRQTLGQGPEFLTYFQNEAQLEKSRLLSDRFSAERPKGSFSTLEIQRTEQGDSAMYLCATKASTGSWNEQFFGPGTRLTVL.

The sample holds a few counts of this clone. The rearrangement joins TRBV29-1 to TRBJ2-1; 10 nucleotides match TRBD1. The CDR3 contains 15 residues. The V gene's germline CDR1 is SQVTM and CDR2 ANQGSEA. J lost 5 bases, V lost 0 bases, and 4 bases had no gene match. As DNA, the CDR3 is TGCAGCGTTGAAGATCCTGGGACAGGGGACAATGAGCAGTTCTTC. Amino acid sequence: CSVEDPGTGDNEQFF.

V and J are TRBV29-1 and TRBJ2-3, with TRBD2 identical over 13 bases. CDR1 and CDR2 from the germline V gene are SQVTM and ANQGSEA. CDR3 length: 16 amino acids. The V gene end was trimmed by 7 bases and the J gene end by 4 bases; junction bases not matched to a gene: 11. This CDR3 is CSGTSGRALVPDTQYF. Here the CDR3 DNA reads TGCAGCGGAACTAGCGGGAGGGCCTTAGTACCAGATACGCAGTATTTT.

This clone was detected a few times. The J gene is TRBJ2-5, the V gene TRBV29-1, with D tentatively TRBD2 (6 bases). The CDR3 loop spans 14 amino acids. Trimming left V 3 bases short and J 2 bases short, with 13 bases between. Germline V gene data show CDR1 as SQVTM and CDR2 as ANQGSEA. CDR3 in amino acids: CSVEWAGRQETQYF. CDR3 nucleotide sequence: TGCAGCGTTGAGTGGGCGGGGAGGCAAGAGACCCAGTACTTC.